The following is a TCR beta chain sequence with its context. Its matching antigen is unknown. These data belong to a study of T cell responses to AZD1222 COVID-19 vaccine. Study-wide results and caveats: Only a handful of AZD1222 recipients were seropositive at baseline. Sampling that yielded the repertoires occurred only after the peak T cell response.

Repertoires were generated with immunoSEQ multiplex PCR, while TCRdb's copy carries only in-frame clones and drops some. Among 100,000 to 150,000 clones listed, roughly 90% were seen once. This TCR came from an adult in good health. The sequences come from peripheral blood, collected on day 0 of AZD1222 vaccination.

Here the CDR3 reads CASSILFRVSGANVLTF. The DNA for the CDR3 is TGTGCCAGTAGTATACTGTTCAGGGTCTCTGGGGCCAACGTCCTGACTTTC. The chain is built from TRBV19 and TRBJ2-6; TRBD1 might be the D (5 bases). V lost 2 bases and J lost 0, with 11 bases in between. Germline V gives CDR1 LNHDA, CDR2 SQIVND (reference sequence). There are 17 residues in the CDR3. Full variable domain (remainder filled in from reference TRBV19 and TRBJ2-6): DGGITQSPKYLFRKEGQNVTLSCEQNLNHDAMYWYRQDPGQGLRLIYYSQIVNDFQKGDIAEGYSVSREKKESFPLTVTSAQKNPTAFYLCASSILFRVSGANVLTFGAGSRLTVL.